This T cell receptor beta chain is drawn from a study of cytomegalovirus exposure and HLA in healthy donors. With 0 bases clipped from V and 2 bases from J, the junction kept 8 bases outside the gene matches. This CDR3 comprises 16 residues. Germline CDR1 is SGDLS and CDR2 is YYNGEE. Amplification used 60 Vbeta primers and 13 Jbeta primers. Sequencing used immunoSEQ multiplex PCR; TCRdb keeps in-frame clones, though not all of them. The table lists roughly 200,000 clones, around 73% of them singletons. Sequenced material: PBMCs. The receptor's source is a woman in her 30s in good health and CMV-seronegative. The chain joins TRBV9 to TRBJ2-7; 7 bases agree with TRBD2. CDR3 loop: CASSVGVAGITYEQYF. DNA of the CDR3: TGTGCCAGCAGCGTAGGAGTAGCGGGTATAACCTACGAGCAGTACTTC. The whole variable domain, remainder taken from reference TRBV9 and TRBJ2-7, is DSGVTQTPKHLITATGQRVTLRCSPRSGDLSVYWYQQSLDQGLQFLIQYYNGEERAKGNILERFSAQQFPDLHSELNLSSLELGDSALYFCASSVGVAGITYEQYFGPGTRLTVT.